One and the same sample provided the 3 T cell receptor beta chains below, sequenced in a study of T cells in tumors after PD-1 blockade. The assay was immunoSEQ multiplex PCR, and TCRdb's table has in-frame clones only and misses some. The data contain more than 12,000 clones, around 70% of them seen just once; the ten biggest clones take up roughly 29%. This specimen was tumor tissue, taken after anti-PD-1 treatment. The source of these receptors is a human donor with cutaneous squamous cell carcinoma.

The CDR3: CSVAARQGYEQYF. The CDR3 bases are TGCAGCGTTGCCGCGCGACAGGGTTACGAGCAGTACTTC. The gene calls are TRBV29-1 and TRBJ2-7, with TRBD1 identical over 7 bases. Germline lookup yields CDR1 SQVTM and CDR2 ANQGSEA. The CDR3 length is 13 residues. The V gene end was trimmed by 4 bases and the J gene end by 4 bases; junction bases not matched to a gene: 7.

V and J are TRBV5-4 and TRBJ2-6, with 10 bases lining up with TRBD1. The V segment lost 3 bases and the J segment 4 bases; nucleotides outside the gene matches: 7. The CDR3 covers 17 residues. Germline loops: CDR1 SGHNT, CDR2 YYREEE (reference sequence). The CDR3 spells CASSSGTGVGGANVLTF. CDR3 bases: TGTGCCAGCAGCTCGGGGACAGGGGTTGGCGGGGCCAACGTCCTGACTTTC.

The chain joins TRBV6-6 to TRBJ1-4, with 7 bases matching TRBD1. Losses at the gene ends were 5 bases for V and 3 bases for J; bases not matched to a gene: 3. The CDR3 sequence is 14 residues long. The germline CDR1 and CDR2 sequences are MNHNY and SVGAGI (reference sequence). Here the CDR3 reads CASSDTGANEKLFF. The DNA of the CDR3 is TGTGCCAGCAGTGATACAGGGGCTAATGAAAAACTGTTTTTT.